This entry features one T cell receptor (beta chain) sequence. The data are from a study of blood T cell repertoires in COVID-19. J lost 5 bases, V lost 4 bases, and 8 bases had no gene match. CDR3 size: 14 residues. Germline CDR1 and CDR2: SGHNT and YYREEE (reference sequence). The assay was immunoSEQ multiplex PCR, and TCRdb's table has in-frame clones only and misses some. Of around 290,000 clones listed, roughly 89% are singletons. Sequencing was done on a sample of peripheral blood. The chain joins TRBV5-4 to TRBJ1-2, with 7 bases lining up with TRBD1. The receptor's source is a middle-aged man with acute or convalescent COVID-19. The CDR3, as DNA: TGTGCCAGCAGCACTTGGACAGGCGGGTATGGCTACACCTTC. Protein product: CASSTWTGGYGYTF.